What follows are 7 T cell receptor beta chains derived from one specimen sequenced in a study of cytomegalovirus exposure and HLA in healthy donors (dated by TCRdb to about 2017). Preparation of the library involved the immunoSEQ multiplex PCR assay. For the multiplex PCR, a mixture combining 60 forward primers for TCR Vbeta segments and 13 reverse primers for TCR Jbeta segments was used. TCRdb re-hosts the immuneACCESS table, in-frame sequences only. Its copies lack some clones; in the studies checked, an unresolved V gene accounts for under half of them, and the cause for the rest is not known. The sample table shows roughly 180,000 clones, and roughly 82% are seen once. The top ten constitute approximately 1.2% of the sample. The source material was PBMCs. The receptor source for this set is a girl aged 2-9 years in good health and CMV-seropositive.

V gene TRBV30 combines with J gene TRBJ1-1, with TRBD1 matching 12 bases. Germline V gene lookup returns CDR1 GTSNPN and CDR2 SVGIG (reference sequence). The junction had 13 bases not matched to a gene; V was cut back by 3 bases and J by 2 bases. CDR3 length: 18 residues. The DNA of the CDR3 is TGTGCCTGGAGCGATCCGGGACAGGGGGCGTGGAGAAACACTGAAGCTTTCTTT. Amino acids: CAWSDPGQGAWRNTEAFF.

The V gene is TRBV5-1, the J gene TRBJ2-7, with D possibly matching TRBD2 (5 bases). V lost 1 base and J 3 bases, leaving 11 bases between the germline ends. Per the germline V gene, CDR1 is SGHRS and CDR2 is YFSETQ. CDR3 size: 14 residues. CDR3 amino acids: CASSLSRGSYEQYF. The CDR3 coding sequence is TGCGCCAGCAGCTTGAGCCGGGGAAGCTACGAGCAGTACTTC.

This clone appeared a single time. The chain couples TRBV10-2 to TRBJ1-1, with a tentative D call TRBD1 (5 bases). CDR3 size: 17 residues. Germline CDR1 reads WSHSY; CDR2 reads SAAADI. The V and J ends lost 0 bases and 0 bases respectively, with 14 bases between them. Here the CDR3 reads CASSESGWGSLNTEAFF. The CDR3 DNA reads TGCGCCAGCAGTGAGTCCGGCTGGGGCTCACTGAACACTGAAGCTTTCTTT.

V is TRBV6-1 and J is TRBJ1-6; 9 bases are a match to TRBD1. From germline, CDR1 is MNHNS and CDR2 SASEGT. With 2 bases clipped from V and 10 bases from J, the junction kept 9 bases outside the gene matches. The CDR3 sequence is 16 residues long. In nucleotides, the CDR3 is TGTGCCAGCAGTGAACAGGGGACAGGGATTGGATCACCCCTCCACTTT. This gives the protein CASSEQGTGIGSPLHF.

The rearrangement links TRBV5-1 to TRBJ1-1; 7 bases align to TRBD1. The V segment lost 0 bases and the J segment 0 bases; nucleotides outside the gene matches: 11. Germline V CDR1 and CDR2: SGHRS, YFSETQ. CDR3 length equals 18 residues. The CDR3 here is CASSLGTIQGIMNTEAFF. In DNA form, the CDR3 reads TGCGCCAGCAGCTTGGGGACGATACAGGGGATCATGAACACTGAAGCTTTCTTT.

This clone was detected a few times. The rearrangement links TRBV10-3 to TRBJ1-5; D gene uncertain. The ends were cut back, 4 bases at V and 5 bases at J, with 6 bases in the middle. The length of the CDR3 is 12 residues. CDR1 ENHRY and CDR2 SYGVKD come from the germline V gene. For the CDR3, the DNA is TGTGCCATCAGTGGGGGAGATCAGCCCCAGCATTTT. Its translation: CAISGGDQPQHF.

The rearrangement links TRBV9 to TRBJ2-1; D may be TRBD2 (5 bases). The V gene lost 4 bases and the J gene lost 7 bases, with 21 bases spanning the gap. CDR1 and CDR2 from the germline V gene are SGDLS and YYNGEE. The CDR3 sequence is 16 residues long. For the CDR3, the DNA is TGTGCCAGCAGCCTAGGTGTACTAGTTTCATATAATGAGCAGTTCTTC. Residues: CASSLGVLVSYNEQFF.